These 9 T cell receptor beta chains originate from one sample sequenced in a study of cytomegalovirus exposure and HLA in healthy donors. Measured with immunoSEQ multiplex PCR; TCRdb has only the in-frame clones, and not every one. The repertoire has 65,000 to 90,000 clones, 85% to 90% of them found once; the top ten carry 3.5% to 4%. The source material was PBMCs. The receptors shown here come from a woman younger than 30 in good health and CMV-seropositive.

This chain uses TRBV5-5 with TRBJ2-1; TRBD1 agrees at 8 bases. The length of the CDR3 is 16 residues. CDR1 and CDR2 from the germline V gene are SGHKS and YYEKEE (reference sequence). V gave up 4 bases and J gave up 3 bases; unmatched junction bases: 9. The CDR3 coding sequence is TGTGCCAGCAGCCCTTGGACAGGGATTTACTACAATGAGCAGTTCTTC. This encodes CASSPWTGIYYNEQFF.

The J gene is TRBJ1-5, the V gene TRBV7-6; D is uncertain. This CDR3 region has 15 residues. The V end was cut by 1 base, the J end by 5 bases, with 12 bases between. Per germline, CDR1 SGHVS and CDR2 FNYEAQ. The CDR3 sequence is CASSLEPNRDQPQHF. CDR3 coding DNA: TGTGCCAGCAGCTTAGAACCCAACCGGGATCAGCCCCAGCATTTT.

The chain recombines TRBV27 with TRBJ2-6; D is possibly TRBD1 (6 bases). CDR1 is MNHEY and CDR2 is SMNVEV in the germline V gene (reference sequence). The CDR3 runs 15 residues. Trimming took off 4 bases at V and 9 bases at J, with 16 bases between the two ends. The CDR3 bases are TGTGCCAGCAGTTCAGAGTTACTCAGGGGCAACGTCCTGACTTTC. Translating it yields CASSSELLRGNVLTF.

V usage is TRBV19 and J usage is TRBJ1-4, with 7 bases lining up with TRBD1. The CDR3 covers 14 residues. Germline V lookup: CDR1 LNHDA, CDR2 SQIVND (reference sequence). V dropped 7 bases and J dropped 4; count of bases not matched to a gene: 6. The CDR3 is CASTGTANNEKLFF. CDR3 DNA sequence: TGTGCCAGTACTGGGACAGCAAATAATGAAAAACTGTTTTTT.

The CDR3 reads CASSPYRDSSDYEQYF. In nucleotides, the CDR3 is TGCGCCAGCAGCCCCTACAGAGACAGCTCCGACTACGAGCAGTACTTC. V and J are TRBV4-1 and TRBJ2-7, with a possible D match to TRBD1 (5 bases). CDR1 and CDR2 from the germline V gene are MGHRA and YSYEKL. This CDR3 spans 16 amino acids. V was clipped by 4 bases and J by 3 bases, with 19 bases between them.

This chain links TRBV6-1 with TRBJ1-2; D is perhaps TRBD1 (6 bases). Per the germline V gene, CDR1 is MNHNS and CDR2 is SASEGT. This CDR3 contains 15 residues. The V gene lost 2 bases and the J gene lost 6 bases, with 16 bases spanning the gap. The CDR3 region has the DNA TGTGCCAGCAGTGAATTCCCACAGGGCTATGATGGCTACACCTTC. Its translation is CASSEFPQGYDGYTF.

V usage is TRBV4-1 and J usage is TRBJ1-1, with TRBD1 matching over 9 bases. Germline V gene sequence: CDR1 MGHRA, CDR2 YSYEKL. V shed 1 base and J 6 bases; nucleotides not matched to a gene: 6. This CDR3 spans 15 amino acids. The CDR3 DNA follows: TGCGCCAGCAGCCAAGTTGGGACAGGGCGGGCTGAAGCTTTCTTT. As protein: CASSQVGTGRAEAFF.

V is TRBV28 and J is TRBJ2-1; 8 bases align to TRBD1. Trimming removed 7 bases from V and 6 bases from J; junction bases left unmatched: 2. The CDR3 consists of 12 residues. The V gene's germline CDR1 is MDHEN and CDR2 SYDVKM. The CDR3 loop is CASTGQGNEQFF. In DNA form, the CDR3 reads TGTGCCAGCACCGGACAGGGCAATGAGCAGTTCTTC.

V is TRBV5-4 and J is TRBJ2-7, with 9 nucleotides matching TRBD1. CDR3 length equals 14 residues. Germline V gene lookup returns CDR1 SGHNT and CDR2 YYREEE (reference sequence). V was clipped by 5 bases and J by 7 bases; unmatched bases: 10. Here the CDR3 DNA reads TGTGCCAGCAGGGACGGGGACAGGGTCGGGGAGCAGTACTTC. Protein: CASRDGDRVGEQYF.